One sample yielded the 27 T cell receptor beta chains listed below, sequenced in a study of cytomegalovirus exposure and HLA in healthy donors. Primers: 60 Vbeta forward and 13 Jbeta reverse. The method was immunoSEQ multiplex PCR; TCRdb's version includes in-frame clones alone and lacks a portion of them. The repertoire holds under 200,000 clones, with 75% to 90% as singletons. Sequenced sample: PBMCs. These receptors all come from a human donor in good health.

The V and J genes are TRBV7-2 and TRBJ2-1, with 7 bases aligning to TRBD2. Trimming cost V 5 bases and J 6 bases; bases outside gene matches: 7. The CDR3 is 14 residues long. CDR1 is SGHTA, CDR2 FQGNSA, per germline. CDR3 sequence (DNA): TGTGCCAGCAGCCACCCGGCGGGGGTCAATGAGCAGTTCTTC. Protein: CASSHPAGVNEQFF. Full variable domain (rest looked up from reference TRBV7-2 and TRBJ2-1): GAGVSQSPSNKVTEKGKDVELRCDPISGHTALYWYRQSLGQGLEFLIYFQGNSAPDKSGLPSDRFSAERTGGSVSTLTIQRTQQEDSAVYLCASSHPAGVNEQFFGPGTRLTVL.

The chain employs TRBV5-1 and TRBJ1-1; 7 bases are shared with TRBD1. With V trimmed by 4 bases and J by 3 bases, 3 bases remained unmatched. Looked up from germline, CDR1 is SGHRS and CDR2 is YFSETQ. The CDR3 sequence is 13 residues long. The CDR3 is CASSTQGDTEAFF. CDR3 coding DNA: TGCGCCAGCAGCACCCAGGGGGACACTGAAGCTTTCTTT.

The V call is TRBV29-1, the J call TRBJ1-2; maybe TRBD1 (6 bases). Per germline, CDR1 SQVTM and CDR2 ANQGSEA. The CDR3 totals 15 residues. Trimming left V 8 bases short and J 3 bases short, with 22 bases between. The DNA for the CDR3 is TGCAGCACCCTTCGGGGGGGGGCAACCGACTATGGCTACACCTTC. Encoded protein: CSTLRGGATDYGYTF.

The V call is TRBV5-6, the J call TRBJ1-5; the match to TRBD1 covers 7 bases. Germline CDR1 SGHDT, CDR2 YYEEEE. The junction had 5 bases not matched to a gene; V was cut back by 2 bases and J by 6 bases. This CDR3 is 14 amino acids long. In DNA form, the CDR3 reads TGTGCCAGCAGCTTCTCAGGGGGTAGTCAGCCCCAGCATTTT. Amino acids: CASSFSGGSQPQHF.

This clone has only one observation. The CDR3 nucleotides are TGTGCCAGCAGCCCAGGGGGAAACGGGGAGCTGTTTTTT. Translated: CASSPGGNGELFF. The chain joins TRBV7-9 to TRBJ2-2; TRBD1 agrees at 7 bases. J was trimmed by 7 bases and V by 5 bases; bases with no gene match: 4. Germline V gene lookup returns CDR1 SEHNR and CDR2 FQNEAQ (reference sequence). The CDR3 loop spans 13 amino acids.

This clone was counted only a few times. The V gene is TRBV5-1, the J gene TRBJ1-2; D uncertain. The CDR3 length is 15 residues. CDR1 is SGHRS, CDR2 YFSETQ, per germline. Trimming shortened V by 2 bases and J by 3 bases, and 14 bases separated the two germline ends. The CDR3 sequence is CASSLQIGKDYGYTF. The DNA of the CDR3 is TGCGCCAGCAGCTTACAGATAGGTAAAGACTATGGCTACACCTTC.

This chain links TRBV4-3 with TRBJ2-1; TRBD2 aligns across 8 bases. This CDR3 is built from 16 residues. Germline V gene data show CDR1 as LGHNA and CDR2 as YSLEER. The V gene end was trimmed by 0 bases and the J gene end by 0 bases; junction bases not matched to a gene: 1. The CDR3 sequence is CASSQDRGGSYNEQFF. The CDR3 bases are TGCGCCAGCAGCCAAGATCGGGGGGGCTCCTACAATGAGCAGTTCTTC.

The chain has TRBV2 and TRBJ1-1; D call uncertain. The CDR3 length is 11 residues. CDR1 SNHLY and CDR2 FYNNEI come from the germline V gene. Trimming left V 8 bases short and J 10 bases short, with 14 bases between. CDR3 in DNA: TGTGCCAGCCGAAGACAAGGTGGAGCTTTCTTT. Amino acids: CASRRQGGAFF.

This clone has more than one count but fewer than ten. The rearrangement uses TRBV4-3 and TRBJ2-3; D is perhaps TRBD1 (6 bases). This CDR3 has 17 residues. Germline V gives CDR1 LGHNA, CDR2 YSLEER. V shed 7 bases and J shed 2 bases, with 22 bases lying between them. The CDR3 reads CASTQGWGPGNTDTQYF. In DNA, the CDR3 is TGCGCCAGCACTCAAGGTTGGGGGCCTGGAAACACAGATACGCAGTATTTT.

This clone was counted a single time. Other nucleotide sequences from this sample produce the same CDR3. V and J are TRBV7-6 and TRBJ2-5; TRBD2 aligns across 7 bases. The J segment lost 3 bases and the V segment lost 3 bases, leaving 1 base of the junction unmatched. The germline CDR1 and CDR2 sequences are SGHVS and FNYEAQ. This CDR3 is 13 amino acids long. The CDR3 nucleotides are TGTGCCAGCAGCTTTGGGGGGGAAGAGACCCAGTACTTC. Protein: CASSFGGEETQYF.

The genes are TRBV7-9 and TRBJ1-1; D remains ambiguous. Germline V gene lookup returns CDR1 SEHNR and CDR2 FQNEAQ (reference sequence). With 3 bases removed from V and 1 base from J, the gap between germline ends came to 3 bases. This CDR3 contains 12 residues. Written as DNA, the CDR3 is TGTGCCAGCAGCTTTAGGAACACTGAAGCTTTCTTT. It encodes CASSFRNTEAFF.

The chain joins TRBV13 to TRBJ2-7; 12 bases match TRBD1. The CDR3 runs 13 residues. V dropped 5 bases and J dropped 5; count of bases not matched to a gene: 1. CDR1 and CDR2 from the germline V gene are PRHDT and FYEKMQ (reference sequence). CDR3 sequence reads: CASSGTGGHEQYF. The CDR3 DNA reads as TGTGCCAGCAGCGGGACAGGGGGCCACGAGCAGTACTTC.

The CDR3 reads CASSATPIDSLAGELFF. CDR3 DNA sequence: TGTGCCAGCAGCGCCACCCCCATCGACAGCTTGGCCGGGGAGCTGTTTTTT. This chain links TRBV9 with TRBJ2-2; a possible D gene is TRBD1 (5 bases). V was shortened by 3 bases and J by 6 bases, with 21 bases between the two germline ends. The CDR3 has 17 amino acids. The germline CDR1 and CDR2 sequences are SGDLS and YYNGEE. Supplemented by reference TRBV9 and TRBJ2-2, the full variable domain reads DSGVTQTPKHLITATGQRVTLRCSPRSGDLSVYWYQQSLDQGLQFLIQYYNGEERAKGNILERFSAQQFPDLHSELNLSSLELGDSALYFCASSATPIDSLAGELFFGEGSRLTVL.

The chain combines TRBV6-4 with TRBJ1-1, with D uncertain. Trimming cost V 4 bases and J 3 bases, with 12 bases left between them. Germline CDR1 and CDR2: MRHNA and SNTAGT. The CDR3 loop spans 14 amino acids. The DNA of the CDR3 is TGTGCCAGCAGTGCTGAGGCATTGGACACTGAAGCTTTCTTT. Translation gives CASSAEALDTEAFF.

The chain combines TRBV7-6 with TRBJ1-3, with no clear D. The CDR3 totals 15 residues. The ends were cut back, 5 bases at V and 0 bases at J, with 11 bases in the middle. Germline CDR1 is SGHVS and CDR2 is FNYEAQ. The CDR3 nucleotides read TGTGCCAGCAGCAAACGTCTTAGCTCTGGAAACACCATATATTTT. Its translation is CASSKRLSSGNTIYF.

With regard to this clone: Other nucleotide sequences from this sample produce the same CDR3. The rearrangement links TRBV2 to TRBJ2-5; the D gene is possibly TRBD2 (6 bases). V was clipped by 7 bases and J by 5 bases, with 14 bases between them. Germline V CDR1 and CDR2: SNHLY, FYNNEI. The CDR3 loop spans 13 amino acids. The DNA for the CDR3 is TGTGCCAGCATCAGCTCGGGAGAGGAGACCCAGTACTTC. Protein: CASISSGEETQYF.

This chain connects TRBV29-1 to TRBJ1-6; D is ambiguous. Germline CDR1 and CDR2: SQVTM and ANQGSEA. Trimming removed 4 bases at V and 4 bases at J, with 5 bases between. This CDR3 contains 12 residues. The CDR3 spells CSVGGYNSPLHF. The CDR3 bases are TGCAGCGTTGGAGGGTATAATTCACCCCTCCACTTT. The full variable domain, rest sourced from reference TRBV29-1 and TRBJ1-6, is SAVISQKPSRDICQRGTSLTIQCQVDSQVTMMFWYRQQPGQSLTLIATANQGSEATYESGFVIDKFPISRPNLTFSTLTVSNMSPEDSSIYLCSVGGYNSPLHFGNGTRLTVT.

In DNA form, the CDR3 reads TGTGCCAGCAGCTTAGTGTGGCTAGCGGGGGTGTACCAAGAGACCCAGTACTTC. Amino acid sequence: CASSLVWLAGVYQETQYF. The chain has TRBV7-8 and TRBJ2-5; TRBD2 matches 10 bases. J lost 0 bases, V lost 1 base, and 8 bases had no gene match. The CDR3 consists of 18 residues. CDR1 SGHVS and CDR2 FQNEAQ come from the germline V gene.

V is TRBV11-2 and J is TRBJ1-3; 9 positions match TRBD1. Germline CDR1 reads SGHAT; CDR2 reads FQNNGV. The CDR3 spans 14 residues. J lost 7 bases, V lost 6 bases, and 7 bases had no gene match. This CDR3 is CASSRDREVNTIYF. In nucleotides, the CDR3 is TGTGCCAGCAGTCGGGACAGGGAAGTGAACACCATATATTTT.

The chain carries TRBV7-9 and TRBJ1-6, with 7 bases that match TRBD1. This CDR3 has 15 residues. V was pared by 4 bases and J by 6 bases, with 6 bases of the junction left unmatched. The germline CDR1 and CDR2 sequences are SEHNR and FQNEAQ (reference sequence). The CDR3 reads CASSWGQPANSPLHF. The CDR3 bases are TGTGCCAGCAGCTGGGGACAGCCAGCTAATTCACCCCTCCACTTT.

For the CDR3, the DNA is TGTGCCAGCATCCAACTAGCGGAGTTCCAAGAGACCCAGTACTTC. Amino acids: CASIQLAEFQETQYF. The rearrangement uses TRBV2 and TRBJ2-5; the match to TRBD2 covers 8 bases. This CDR3 is 15 amino acids long. V dropped 7 bases and J dropped 1; count of bases not matched to a gene: 8. Germline values: CDR1 SNHLY, CDR2 FYNNEI. Looking up the rest from reference TRBV2 and TRBJ2-5 gives the full variable domain: EPEVTQTPSHQVTQMGQEVILRCVPISNHLYFYWYRQILGQKVEFLVSFYNNEISEKSEIFDDQFSVERPDGSNFTLKIRSTKLEDSAMYFCASIQLAEFQETQYFGPGTRLLVL.

The gene calls are TRBV6-5 and TRBJ2-1; 12 bases match TRBD1. Germline loops: CDR1 MNHEY, CDR2 SVGAGI. This CDR3 spans 15 amino acids. The ends lost 6 bases at V and 7 bases at J; junction bases unmatched: 7. CDR3 region: CASRTGQGAFNEQFF. The CDR3 DNA reads TGTGCCAGCAGGACGGGACAGGGGGCGTTTAATGAGCAGTTCTTC.

This clone was seen only once. J is TRBJ2-7 and V is TRBV7-2, with 10 positions matching TRBD1. With 4 bases clipped from V and 0 bases from J, the junction kept 3 bases outside the gene matches. The CDR3 is 15 amino acids. The germline CDR1 and CDR2 sequences are SGHTA and FQGNSA. CDR3 region: CASSSGQGPSYEQYF. The DNA for the CDR3 is TGTGCCAGCAGCTCGGGACAGGGGCCCTCCTACGAGCAGTACTTC. Full variable domain (rest looked up from reference TRBV7-2 and TRBJ2-7): GAGVSQSPSNKVTEKGKDVELRCDPISGHTALYWYRQSLGQGLEFLIYFQGNSAPDKSGLPSDRFSAERTGGSVSTLTIQRTQQEDSAVYLCASSSGQGPSYEQYFGPGTRLTVT.

This clone is a singleton in its sample. The rearrangement uses TRBV11-2 and TRBJ2-7, with 9 bases aligning to TRBD1. The germline gives CDR1 SGHAT, CDR2 FQNNGV. This CDR3 region has 15 residues. V was clipped by 5 bases and J by 4 bases; unmatched bases: 9. CDR3 residues: CASSPPLGQGYEQYF. As DNA, the CDR3 is TGTGCCAGCAGCCCTCCTCTTGGACAGGGGTACGAGCAGTACTTC.

This clone appeared a few times. J is TRBJ2-5 and V is TRBV13; the match to TRBD1 covers 8 bases. The trim removed 3 bases at V and 5 bases at J, leaving 2 bases unmatched. Germline CDR1 PRHDT, CDR2 FYEKMQ (reference sequence). This CDR3 is built from 13 residues. The CDR3, as DNA: TGTGCCAGCAGCTTTCAGGGGGCGGAGACCCAGTACTTC. This sequence encodes CASSFQGAETQYF. The variable domain in full, with the rest retrieved from reference TRBV13 and TRBJ2-5, is AAGVIQSPRHLIKEKRETATLKCYPIPRHDTVYWYQQGPGQDPQFLISFYEKMQSDKGSIPDRFSAQQFSDYHSELNMSSLELGDSALYFCASSFQGAETQYFGPGTRLLVL.

This rearrangement joins TRBV29-1 to TRBJ2-2, with TRBD1 matching over 8 bases. Looked up from germline, CDR1 is SQVTM and CDR2 is ANQGSEA. The ends lost 6 bases at V and 5 bases at J; junction bases unmatched: 2. The CDR3 runs to 12 residues. The CDR3, as DNA: TGCAGCGTACGACAGGGGACCGGGGAGCTGTTTTTT. Translated, it gives CSVRQGTGELFF.

The chain uses TRBV28 and TRBJ1-2; TRBD1 agrees at 7 bases. The CDR3 has 16 amino acids. CDR1 and CDR2 from the germline V gene are MDHEN and SYDVKM. With V trimmed by 4 bases and J by 3 bases, 11 bases remained unmatched. The CDR3 region is CASSSPGTVAYYGYTF. CDR3 DNA: TGTGCCAGCAGTTCACCCGGGACAGTTGCATACTATGGCTACACCTTC.